This T cell receptor beta chain was recovered during a study of T-cell reconstitution after alpha-beta-depleted transplantation in children listed by TCRdb under 2016. Regarding the study in general: Using TCR repertoire profiling, the study followed T-cell immune reconstitution in a quantitative way in children after TCRalphabeta/CD19-depleted allogeneic hematopoietic cell transplantation.

This clonotype was recorded many times. Its antigen specificity is not known. Base qualities are not provided; no much larger clone lies one nucleotide away. General findings and caveats noted by the study authors: In some patients, the high TCRbeta diversity seen at day 60 was put down to recipient T cells and intrathymic progenitors that had survived conditioning. The apparently early recovery of alphabetaT-cell counts about two months after transplant reportedly depended on only several hundred rapidly expanded clones that came from non-depleted graft cells. Hyperexpanded clone frequencies declined over subsequent months; after one year, T-cell counts and TCRbeta diversity were mostly attributed to newly produced T cells.

Trimming costs V 0 bases and J 6 bases, and their ends lie 7 bases apart. Sequences SGHDT (CDR1) and YYEEEE (CDR2) are obtained from the germline V gene. The cysteine opens and the phenylalanine closes a CDR3 of 13 amino acids. Only the CDR3 portion is preserved as DNA: 39 bases, with reading frame beginning at the first base. Receptor libraries were prepared by PCR. TCRdb names Illumina HiSeq 2500 as the instrument used. To normalize quantification of the TCRbeta repertoire, the TCR libraries were built with molecular barcoding that relied on unique molecular identifiers. The raw public reads went through TCRdb reprocessing: fastp at Q25, MiXCR clone calling, in-frame beta chains kept. Duplicate CDR3 protein sequences are folded into a single record with the most common DNA and genes. The sample includes about 290,000 distinct CDR3 sequences, with about a tenth observed a single time. 7% to 9.5% of the sample comes from the top ten.

The treatment or condition label, as the study defines it: allogeneic hematopoietic cell transplantation with graft depleted of TCRalphabeta T cells and CD19 B cells. TCRalphabeta/CD19-depleted allogeneic hematopoietic cell grafts were given to the transplant recipients, all of whom were children. Here the chain combines TRBV5-6 and TRBJ2-1; no D gene call is confident. The sequence was obtained from a boy in the first two years of life with acute myeloid leukemia, due to receive a stem cell transplant. The sample was PBMCs, taken before TCRalphabeta/CD19-depleted stem cell transplant. Read as DNA, the sequence is TGTGCCAGCAGCTTGGGAGGCCCCAATGAGCAGTTCTTC. Its amino acids are CASSLGGPNEQFF.